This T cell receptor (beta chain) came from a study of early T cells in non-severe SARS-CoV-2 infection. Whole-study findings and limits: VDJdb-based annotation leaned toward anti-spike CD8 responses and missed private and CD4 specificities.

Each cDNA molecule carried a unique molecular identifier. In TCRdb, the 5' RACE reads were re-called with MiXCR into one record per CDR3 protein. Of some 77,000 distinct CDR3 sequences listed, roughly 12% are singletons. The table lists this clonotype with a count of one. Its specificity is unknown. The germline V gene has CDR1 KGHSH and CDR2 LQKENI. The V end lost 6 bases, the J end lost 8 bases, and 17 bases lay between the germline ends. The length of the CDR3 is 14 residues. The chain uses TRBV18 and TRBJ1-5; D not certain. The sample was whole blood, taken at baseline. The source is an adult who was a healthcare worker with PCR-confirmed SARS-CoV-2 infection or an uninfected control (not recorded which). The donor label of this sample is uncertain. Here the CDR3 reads CASSAQVGLEPQHF. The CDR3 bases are TGTGCCAGCTCTGCCCAAGTGGGTTTGGAGCCCCAGCATTTT.